This passage covers 25 T cell receptor beta chains from one sample sequenced in a study of blood T cell repertoires in COVID-19. Generated by immunoSEQ multiplex PCR, the TCRdb table keeps only in-frame clones and is missing some. The sample has some 50,000 clones, more than 70% seen once. The specimen sequenced was peripheral blood. The receptors were sampled from a woman between 55 and 75 years old with acute or convalescent COVID-19.

The chain links TRBV3-1 (or the pseudogene TRBV3-2) to TRBJ2-2; 12 bases fit TRBD2. V trimming: 5 bases; J trimming: 3 bases; junction bases outside the gene matches: 4. The CDR3 sequence is 16 residues long. In germline, CDR1 is LGHDT, CDR2 YNNKEL (reference sequence). The CDR3 nucleotides read TGTGCCAGCAGCAGGCGACTAGCGGGAGACACCGGGGAGCTGTTTTTT. Translation gives CASSRRLAGDTGELFF.

This chain joins TRBV10-3 and TRBJ2-5, with a possible D match to TRBD2 (6 bases). CDR3 length: 14 residues. Germline V gene sequence: CDR1 ENHRY, CDR2 SYGVKD. The ends were cut back, 6 bases at V and 1 base at J, with 12 bases in the middle. Here the CDR3 DNA reads TGTGCCATCAGAGCAGACGGGAGCCAAGAGACCCAGTACTTC. This encodes CAIRADGSQETQYF.

The DNA of the CDR3 is TGTGCCAGCAGCTTAGGTGACACCCCGACTCAGCCCCAGCATTTT. Translated: CASSLGDTPTQPQHF. The rearrangement joins TRBV7-8 to TRBJ1-5, with D uncertain. This CDR3 region has 15 residues. The germline gives CDR1 SGHVS, CDR2 FQNEAQ. V lost 1 base to trimming and J lost 6 bases, with 13 bases between them.

This clone was seen once. J is TRBJ1-6 and V is TRBV5-6; D ambiguous. Trimming stripped 4 bases from V and 1 base from J, with 12 bases between. This CDR3 has 16 amino acids. Germline loops: CDR1 SGHDT, CDR2 YYEEEE. CDR3 amino acids: CASSGLRGSYNSPLHF. The CDR3 DNA follows: TGTGCCAGCAGCGGCTTGCGGGGATCCTATAATTCACCCCTCCACTTT. The variable domain in full, completed from reference TRBV5-6 and TRBJ1-6, reads DAGVTQSPTHLIKTRGQQVTLRCSPKSGHDTVSWYQQALGQGPQFIFQYYEEEERQRGNFPDRFSGHQFPNYSSELNVNALLLGDSALYLCASSGLRGSYNSPLHFGNGTRLTVT.

This clone is a singleton in its sample. The V gene is TRBV19, the J gene TRBJ2-1, with 8 bases matching TRBD2. With V trimmed by 4 bases and J by 2 bases, 4 bases remained unmatched. Germline lookup yields CDR1 LNHDA and CDR2 SQIVND (reference sequence). This CDR3 has 15 residues. CDR3 nucleotides: TGTGCCAGTAGTAGAGCGGGAGACCCCTACAATGAGCAGTTCTTC. This codes for CASSRAGDPYNEQFF.

The rearrangement links TRBV5-8 to TRBJ1-3; D remains ambiguous. CDR1 and CDR2 from the germline V gene are SGHTS and YDEGEE. The germline V and J ends were trimmed by 0 bases and 0 bases, with 4 bases remaining between them. The CDR3 extends over 14 amino acids. The DNA of the CDR3 is TGTGCCAGCAGCTTGGGGCACTCTGGAAACACCATATATTTT. This gives the protein CASSLGHSGNTIYF.

The V gene is TRBV27, the J gene TRBJ1-5, with TRBD1 identical over 9 bases. Trimming removed 6 bases from V and 0 bases from J; junction bases left unmatched: 12. The CDR3 contains 18 residues. CDR1 MNHEY and CDR2 SMNVEV come from the germline V gene (reference sequence). CDR3 residues: CASSRRQGVGYSNQPQHF. The CDR3 coding sequence is TGTGCCAGCAGCCGAAGACAGGGGGTGGGATATAGCAATCAGCCCCAGCATTTT.

In its sample, this clone was seen a few times. V and J are TRBV6-1 and TRBJ1-1, with 9 bases matching TRBD1. V was clipped by 1 base and J by 5 bases; unmatched bases: 11. The CDR3 has 17 residues. The V gene's germline CDR1 is MNHNS and CDR2 SASEGT. CDR3 sequence: CASSEGIRTGAWTEAFF. CDR3 sequence (DNA): TGTGCCAGCAGTGAAGGGATAAGGACAGGGGCGTGGACTGAAGCTTTCTTT.

The V gene is TRBV28, the J gene TRBJ1-4; no clear D gene. The germline gives CDR1 MDHEN, CDR2 SYDVKM. The CDR3 runs to 14 residues. The germline V and J ends were trimmed by 2 bases and 3 bases, with 7 bases remaining between them. The CDR3 sequence: CASSLTGPNEKLFF. CDR3 coding DNA: TGTGCCAGCAGTTTAACGGGTCCTAATGAAAAACTGTTTTTT.

Here the CDR3 DNA reads TGTGCCAGCAGGAAACAGGGGGCAAACTATGGCTACACCTTC. Encoded protein: CASRKQGANYGYTF. The chain combines TRBV2 with TRBJ1-2; 9 positions match TRBD1. The CDR3 totals 14 residues. V shed 6 bases and J 2 bases; nucleotides not matched to a gene: 4. Looked up from germline, CDR1 is SNHLY and CDR2 is FYNNEI.

The chain joins TRBV18 to TRBJ1-5; the match to TRBD1 covers 11 bases. Germline loops: CDR1 KGHSH, CDR2 LQKENI. The V and J ends lost 8 bases and 6 bases, in that order; junction bases with no gene match: 9. The CDR3 spans 15 residues. CDR3 sequence (DNA): TGTGCCAGCACAACCGGGACAGGGGGAGCTCAGCCCCAGCATTTT. Protein sequence: CASTTGTGGAQPQHF.

The chain is built from TRBV3-1 (or the pseudogene TRBV3-2) and TRBJ1-6; the D gene is possibly TRBD1 (5 bases). V dropped 5 bases and J dropped 6 bases, with 20 bases sitting between them. The CDR3 loop spans 17 amino acids. Germline-derived CDR1 and CDR2 are LGHDT and YNNKEL (reference sequence). The CDR3 reads CASSTRRGRAPNSPLHF. In nucleotides, the CDR3 is TGTGCCAGCAGCACCCGTAGAGGCAGGGCCCCTAATTCACCCCTCCACTTT.

CDR3 sequence: CASRVQAGFTGELFF. In DNA, the CDR3 is TGTGCCAGCAGAGTACAAGCGGGGTTCACCGGGGAGCTGTTTTTT. This chain joins TRBV2 and TRBJ2-2; 7 bases fit TRBD2. Per the germline V gene, CDR1 is SNHLY and CDR2 is FYNNEI. The trim removed 6 bases at V and 4 bases at J, leaving 8 bases unmatched. The CDR3 sequence is 15 residues long.

The V gene is TRBV28, the J gene TRBJ1-1; 9 bases map to TRBD1. This CDR3 contains 15 residues. Germline V gene lookup returns CDR1 MDHEN and CDR2 SYDVKM. V trimming: 6 bases; J trimming: 4 bases; junction bases outside the gene matches: 9. The CDR3 here is CASSSGQGWSTEAFF. CDR3 nucleotides: TGTGCCAGCAGCTCGGGACAGGGATGGAGCACTGAAGCTTTCTTT. Full variable domain (outside the CDR3, taken from reference TRBV28 and TRBJ1-1): DVKVTQSSRYLVKRTGEKVFLECVQDMDHENMFWYRQDPGLGLRLIYFSYDVKMKEKGDIPEGYSVSREKKERFSLILESASTNQTSMYLCASSSGQGWSTEAFFGQGTRLTVV.

This chain links TRBV4-1 with TRBJ1-4, with TRBD1 matching 9 bases. V shed 7 bases and J 0 bases; nucleotides not matched to a gene: 18. CDR1 and CDR2 from the germline V gene are MGHRA and YSYEKL. The CDR3 contains 20 residues. CDR3 in amino acids: CASTLHGSGTGPATNEKLFF. The CDR3, as DNA: TGCGCCAGCACCCTCCACGGGAGCGGGACAGGGCCTGCAACTAATGAAAAACTGTTTTTT.

The rearrangement joins TRBV7-9 to TRBJ1-1; 7 bases align to TRBD1. The CDR3 loop spans 15 amino acids. Germline V gene data show CDR1 as SEHNR and CDR2 as FQNEAQ (reference sequence). J gave up 0 bases and V 1 base, and 2 bases lay outside the gene matches. This CDR3 is CASSLGGGMNTEAFF. DNA for the CDR3: TGTGCCAGCAGCTTAGGAGGGGGCATGAACACTGAAGCTTTCTTT.

The CDR3 DNA sequence: TGTGCCAGCAGCCAAGGACAGAAGCGTACCTATGGCTACACCTTC. It yields the protein CASSQGQKRTYGYTF. The rearrangement joins TRBV3-1 (or the pseudogene TRBV3-2) to TRBJ1-2; the D gene is possibly TRBD1 (5 bases). V was clipped by 1 base and J by 4 bases, with 13 bases between them. The CDR3 length is 15 residues. Germline assignment: CDR1 LGHDT and CDR2 YNNKEL (reference sequence).

The J gene is TRBJ1-6, the V gene TRBV7-6, with D unresolved. Germline V gives CDR1 SGHVS, CDR2 FNYEAQ. Trimming left V 1 base short and J 7 bases short, with 17 bases between. The CDR3 has 17 amino acids. The CDR3 DNA is TGTGCCAGCAGCTTAGTCCCCGGCCGGGAGGACAATTCACCCCTCCACTTT. Translation: CASSLVPGREDNSPLHF.

The chain links TRBV27 to TRBJ1-2, with 7 bases aligning to TRBD1. The CDR3 runs to 12 residues. Germline CDR1 reads MNHEY; CDR2 reads SMNVEV (reference sequence). The V segment lost 8 bases and the J segment 4 bases; nucleotides outside the gene matches: 4. In DNA, the CDR3 is TGTGCCAGCCGAGGGGGCTTCTATGGCTACACCTTC. Translated: CASRGGFYGYTF.

This chain joins TRBV5-1 and TRBJ2-1, with 8 bases matching TRBD2. This CDR3 is built from 14 residues. Trimming cost V 1 base and J 5 bases; bases outside gene matches: 2. Germline V gene sequence: CDR1 SGHRS, CDR2 YFSETQ. CDR3 region: CASSLLSGNNEQFF. The CDR3 DNA follows: TGCGCCAGCAGCTTGCTTAGCGGGAACAATGAGCAGTTCTTC.

J is TRBJ1-4 and V is TRBV5-1; 8 positions agree with TRBD1. The germline CDR1 and CDR2 sequences are SGHRS and YFSETQ. CDR3 length equals 14 residues. J lost 8 bases, V lost 4 bases, and 7 bases had no gene match. CDR3 in amino acids: CASSLGQEHEKLFF. The CDR3 nucleotides read TGCGCCAGCAGCCTGGGACAGGAGCACGAAAAACTGTTTTTT.

The rearrangement uses TRBV18 and TRBJ1-4; 7 bases map to TRBD1. This CDR3 region has 16 residues. Germline loops: CDR1 KGHSH, CDR2 LQKENI. J gave up 5 bases and V 6 bases, and 12 bases lay outside the gene matches. The DNA for the CDR3 is TGTGCCAGCTCCTACAGGGGCGGTGTGCCCAATGAAAAACTGTTTTTT. It is translated as CASSYRGGVPNEKLFF.

This chain links TRBV5-1 with TRBJ1-2, with no clear D. The V and J ends lost 4 bases and 11 bases respectively, with 12 bases between them. CDR1 is SGHRS and CDR2 is YFSETQ in the germline V gene. CDR3 size: 11 residues. The CDR3 spells CASSDTLGYTF. CDR3 nucleotide sequence: TGCGCCAGCAGCGACACGTTGGGTTACACCTTC.

The rearrangement joins TRBV7-9 to TRBJ2-3, with D perhaps matching TRBD2 (6 bases). Per germline, CDR1 SEHNR and CDR2 FQNEAQ (reference sequence). V lost 1 base and J 5 bases, leaving 16 bases between the germline ends. This CDR3 is built from 16 residues. The CDR3 DNA follows: TGTGCCAGCAGCTTAGATGGCGGAGGGATGGGAGATACGCAGTATTTT. This sequence encodes CASSLDGGGMGDTQYF.

The V and J genes are TRBV5-8 and TRBJ2-3; 8 positions match TRBD2. V lost 4 bases, J lost 11 bases, and 6 bases stayed unmatched. This CDR3 has 12 amino acids. Germline loops: CDR1 SGHTS, CDR2 YDEGEE. DNA of the CDR3: TGTGCCAGCAGCCCGGGAGGGGGTCAGCAGTATTTT. This sequence encodes CASSPGGGQQYF. The full variable domain, its missing parts supplied by reference TRBV5-8 and TRBJ2-3, is EAGVTQSPTHLIKTRGQQATLRCSPISGHTSVYWYQQALGLGLQFLLWYDEGEERNRGNFPPRFSGRQFPNYSSELNVNALELEDSALYLCASSPGGGQQYFGPGTRLTVL.